Each of the 11 T cell receptor beta chains below was sequenced from the same sample in a study of shared T cell receptors in the human thymus. Clones were read by immunoSEQ multiplex PCR, and TCRdb kept only the in-frame ones, dropping some. Here the sample spans almost 550,000 clones, 70% to 80% being singletons. The same data also contributed to another study, on human thymus T cells.

Specimen: thymocytes. These TCRs come from a boy under two years old with a congenital heart defect.

This clone was recorded a few times. The chain combines TRBV6-1 with TRBJ2-1, with TRBD2 identical over 7 bases. This CDR3 is built from 16 residues. Germline V CDR1 and CDR2: MNHNS, SASEGT. The ends lost 1 base at V and 0 bases at J; junction bases unmatched: 3. CDR3 in amino acids: CASSEDRGVSYNEQFF. CDR3 bases: TGTGCCAGCAGTGAAGATCGGGGGGTCTCCTACAATGAGCAGTTCTTC.

The CDR3 is CASSNYGTGEETQYF. The DNA of the CDR3 is TGTGCCAGCAGCAATTACGGGACAGGGGAAGAGACCCAGTACTTC. J is TRBJ2-5 and V is TRBV25-1; the match to TRBD1 covers 10 bases. Trimming at V came to 6 bases and at J to 3 bases, leaving 7 bases not matched to a gene. The length of the CDR3 is 15 residues. Germline V gives CDR1 MGHDK, CDR2 SYGVNS.

The CDR3 DNA sequence: TGTGCCAGCAGTTCCCGGGAGGGTTCATCCTACGAGCAGTACTTC. Its protein product is CASSSREGSSYEQYF. The V gene is TRBV25-1, the J gene TRBJ2-7, with 8 bases matching TRBD2. Germline V gene lookup returns CDR1 MGHDK and CDR2 SYGVNS. The V gene end was trimmed by 5 bases and the J gene end by 1 base; junction bases not matched to a gene: 7. The CDR3 spans 15 residues.

The CDR3: CASSSGMLVDTQYF. For the CDR3, the DNA is TGTGCCAGCAGTTCGGGTATGTTGGTCGATACGCAGTATTTT. This chain connects TRBV25-1 to TRBJ2-3; unclear D gene. Germline assignment: CDR1 MGHDK and CDR2 SYGVNS. Between the trimmed V and J ends, which lost 5 bases and 6 bases, there was a span of 15 bases. The CDR3 loop spans 14 amino acids.

V and J are TRBV14 and TRBJ1-1; maybe TRBD1 (6 bases). Germline V gives CDR1 SGHDN, CDR2 FVKESK. V lost 4 bases to trimming and J lost 1 base, with 10 bases between them. This CDR3 has 14 residues. The CDR3 is CASSRQAQNTEAFF. CDR3 nucleotide sequence: TGTGCCAGCAGCCGACAGGCTCAGAACACTGAAGCTTTCTTT.

The chain is built from TRBV5-1 and TRBJ2-1, with TRBD2 matching 9 bases. Losses at the gene ends were 7 bases for V and 6 bases for J; bases not matched to a gene: 23. From germline, CDR1 is SGHRS and CDR2 YFSETQ. This CDR3 has 19 amino acids. CDR3 DNA sequence: TGCGCCAGCTGTAATTCGGTAATTAGCGGGAGTTTGTGGGGCAATGAGCAGTTCTTC. Its protein is CASCNSVISGSLWGNEQFF.

The sample holds a few counts of this clone. V is TRBV5-5 and J is TRBJ2-7; D not resolved. Looked up from germline, CDR1 is SGHKS and CDR2 is YYEKEE (reference sequence). Between the trimmed V and J ends, which lost 1 base and 6 bases, there was a span of 17 bases. The CDR3 covers 15 residues. For the CDR3, the DNA is TGTGCCAGCAGCTTGTTAGTAGCCGCACCGTCCGAGCAGTACTTC. Translating gives CASSLLVAAPSEQYF.

This chain uses TRBV9 with TRBJ2-1, with D possibly being TRBD2 (6 bases). The germline V gene encodes CDR1 SGDLS and CDR2 YYNGEE. Trimming cost V 0 bases and J 0 bases, with 10 bases left between them. The CDR3 contains 16 residues. The CDR3 loop reads CASSVVAVRSYNEQFF. Here the CDR3 DNA reads TGTGCCAGCAGCGTAGTAGCGGTTCGCTCCTACAATGAGCAGTTCTTC.

The chain couples TRBV19 to TRBJ2-7, with 9 bases fitting TRBD2. Germline V gene sequence: CDR1 LNHDA, CDR2 SQIVND (reference sequence). The CDR3 totals 18 residues. After removal of 3 bases from V and 7 bases from J, the junction contained 19 bases not matched to a gene. The DNA for the CDR3 is TGTGCCAGTAGTATTGGGGGCGGACTAGCGCCTAAAACGGGAGAGCAGTACTTC. It encodes CASSIGGGLAPKTGEQYF.

This clone came up once. The gene calls are TRBV28 and TRBJ2-7; TRBD2 might be the D (6 bases). Germline CDR1 MDHEN, CDR2 SYDVKM. Trimming shortened V by 4 bases and J by 2 bases, and 24 bases separated the two germline ends. The CDR3 has 18 amino acids. The CDR3 here is CASSSWGHVGGLPYEQYF. In nucleotides, the CDR3 is TGTGCCAGCAGTTCGTGGGGCCATGTGGGGGGACTTCCCTACGAGCAGTACTTC.

This chain links TRBV7-2 with TRBJ2-3, with 7 bases that match TRBD2. V was clipped by 5 bases and J by 2 bases; unmatched bases: 7. The CDR3 runs 15 residues. From germline, CDR1 is SGHTA and CDR2 FQGNSA. The CDR3, as DNA: TGTGCCAGCAGCCGAGGGACTACCACCACAGATACGCAGTATTTT. It specifies CASSRGTTTTDTQYF.